The entry below gives a single T cell receptor beta chain sequence along with its context. The antigen remains unidentified. The data were taken from a study of CD8+ T cells in alopecia areata. On the study more broadly: Treated patients were dosed with oral tofacitinib, taking 5 to 10 mg twice daily.

V lost 1 base to trimming and J lost 4 bases; unmatched junction nucleotides: 8. The germline gives CDR1 SGHAT, CDR2 FQNNGV. The CDR3 covers 17 residues. After isolation, RNA underwent reverse transcription to generate cDNA as the sequencing template. The data were produced by immunoSEQ multiplex PCR, yet TCRdb's version contains in-frame clones alone and is incomplete. The sample comprises 6,500 to 10,000 clones, about 60% of which are singletons, and approximately 13% rests with the top ten. Researchers gathered lesional scalp punch biopsies and peripheral blood from patients with alopecia areata. Overall study findings and caveats: Sequenced scalp T cells also include alphabeta T cells resident in normal skin.

This sample comprised skin, obtained at week 0. The chain uses TRBV11-2 and TRBJ2-3, with 10 bases fitting TRBD2. This clonotype was sampled from a human donor with alopecia areata. The CDR3 DNA reads as TGTGCCAGCAGCTTAGTCGTTCTAGCGGGAGCAGCAGATACGCAGTATTTT. Translated: CASSLVVLAGAADTQYF.